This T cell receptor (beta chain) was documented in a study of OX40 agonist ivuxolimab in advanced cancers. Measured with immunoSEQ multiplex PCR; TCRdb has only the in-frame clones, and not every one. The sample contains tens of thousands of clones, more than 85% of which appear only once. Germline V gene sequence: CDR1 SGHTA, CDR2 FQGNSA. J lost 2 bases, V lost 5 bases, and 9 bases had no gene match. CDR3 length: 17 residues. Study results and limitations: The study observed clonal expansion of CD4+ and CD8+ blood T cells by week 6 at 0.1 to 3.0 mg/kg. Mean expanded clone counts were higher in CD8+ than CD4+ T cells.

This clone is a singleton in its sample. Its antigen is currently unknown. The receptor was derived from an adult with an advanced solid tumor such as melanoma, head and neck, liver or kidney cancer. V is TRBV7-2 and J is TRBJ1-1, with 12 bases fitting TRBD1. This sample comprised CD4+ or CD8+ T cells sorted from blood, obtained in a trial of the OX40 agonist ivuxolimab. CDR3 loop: CASSPRDRGRLNTEAFF. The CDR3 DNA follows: TGTGCCAGCAGCCCCCGGGACAGGGGGCGACTAAACACTGAAGCTTTCTTT.